These T cell receptor beta chains were read from a single sample in a study of blood T cell repertoires in COVID-19. The repertoire was sequenced with immunoSEQ multiplex PCR; TCRdb's copy has only in-frame clones and lacks some. This table holds nearly 25,000 clones, about 76% found once. Sequenced sample: peripheral blood. These TCRs come from a man between 65 and 85 years old with acute or convalescent COVID-19. Each CDR3 is given with its conserved first and last residue. The listing skips clone size in some rows; elsewhere it reads once, few, many or a size class.

>TRBJ2-7|TRBV27|few
CASSPGQLGAYEQYF
>TRBJ1-5|TRBV30|.
CAWSVQSNQPQHF
>TRBJ1-1|TRBV19|few
CASRTGRNTEAFF
>TRBJ2-5|TRBV7-2|.
CASSMTSGAGETQYF
>TRBJ2-1|TRBV7-2|.
CASSLGLANNEQFF
>TRBJ1-2|TRBV7-3|.
CASSLTGGYGYTF
>TRBJ1-6|TRBV9|.
CASSVEAANSPLHF
>TRBJ2-2|TRBV6-5|.
CASSKGLAGHGELFF
>TRBJ2-7|TRBV5-8|.
CASSMTGPYEQYF
>TRBJ2-7|TRBV12-3/TRBV12-4|.
CASSFGDFYEQYF
>TRBJ2-2|TRBV7-2|.
CASSSRTSGGTGELFF
>TRBJ1-2|TRBV15|.
CATSRSTGGVYGYTF
>TRBJ2-1|TRBV4-1|.
CASSQENGGGVYEQFF
>TRBJ1-5|TRBV10-2|.
CASSDLDRGLGNQPQHF
>TRBJ1-2|TRBV12-3/TRBV12-4|few
CASSFGDYGYTF
>TRBJ2-6|TRBV7-9|.
CASSLFDRAGANVLTF
>TRBJ2-3|TRBV15|.
CATSWTSGGNKDTQYF
>TRBJ2-1|TRBV2|.
CASSLEGEKQFF
>TRBJ2-1|TRBV5-4|.
CASSEGNEQFF
>TRBJ1-4|TRBV6-1|.
CASSEAPGQGDEKLFF
>TRBJ1-1|TRBV5-6|.
CASSLNTEAFF
>TRBJ1-2|TRBV2|.
CASSDSSYYGYTF
>TRBJ1-3|TRBV5-4|.
CASSLAGPTSSGNTIYF
>TRBJ2-2|TRBV19|few
CASSMARGKTGELFF
>TRBJ1-5|TRBV2|.
CASRTDRGNQPQHF
>TRBJ1-2|TRBV9|.
CASSVRDRGEIIYGYTF
>TRBJ2-4|TRBV7-9|.
CASSRGTPSEDIQYF
>TRBJ2-7|TRBV6-5|.
CASSSPTLSSYEQYF
>TRBJ1-1|TRBV5-1|.
CASSLDSHTEAFF
>TRBJ2-7|TRBV2|.
CASSEQGFNEQYF
>TRBJ2-3|TRBV9|few
CASSSGGTDTQYF
>TRBJ1-2|TRBV5-6|.
CASSGMDSRYGYTF
>TRBJ1-2|TRBV6-5|.
CASSYSLTAYGYTF
>TRBJ2-7|TRBV29-1|.
CSVASGYSYEQYF
>TRBJ1-6|TRBV19|once
CASTSGFSPLHF
>TRBJ1-5|TRBV7-6|.
CASSLERGVDISNQPQHF
>TRBJ2-1|TRBV7-3|.
CASSSRGQGGNEQFF
>TRBJ1-2|TRBV30|.
CAWKDSHYGYTF
>TRBJ1-1|TRBV30|.
CAWTGGIHTEAFF
>TRBJ2-3|TRBV24-1|.
CATSDGTAITDTQYF
>TRBJ2-7|TRBV27|few
CASSLAGVTRSYEQYF
>TRBJ2-2|TRBV6-5|once
CASRAAGHNTGELFF
>TRBJ2-6|TRBV7-2|.
CASSLGGTPGANVLTF
>TRBJ2-5|TRBV28|.
CASSLWLAGSQETQYF
>TRBJ2-1|TRBV24-1|once
CATRKSGGEVNEQFF
>TRBJ1-4|TRBV19|.
CASSAKGPATRVNEKLFF
>TRBJ1-2|TRBV20-1|.
CSASTENGQGAGGYTF
>TRBJ2-2|TRBV5-1|few
CASSPNVVAGGGNGELFF
>TRBJ2-7|TRBV5-1|once
CASRVVAGVEGEQYF
>TRBJ2-5|TRBV29-1|.
CSVARGGLGAETQYF
>TRBJ1-1|TRBV27|.
CASSFRGRSEAFF
>TRBJ2-1|TRBV6-2/TRBV6-3|few
CASSYSPRLAGNSYNEQFF
>TRBJ2-7|TRBV4-2|.
CASSQVARGGGSYEQYF
>TRBJ1-6|TRBV7-3|once
CASSLGTGPLHF
>TRBJ2-1|TRBV11-2|.
CASSRLQGTYNEQFF
>TRBJ2-1|TRBV4-1|.
CASSHVRENEQFF